The 20 T cell receptor beta chains below all came from one sample that was sequenced in a study of cytomegalovirus exposure and HLA in healthy donors. The PCR ran on 60 Vbeta and 13 Jbeta primers. Using immunoSEQ multiplex PCR, the repertoire was profiled, and TCRdb retains in-frame clones only, with some absent. The sample consists of roughly 160,000 clones, more than 65% of them appearing once. Sample: PBMCs. The receptor source for this set is a man aged 25-45 years in good health and CMV-seronegative.

This clone was seen only a few times. CDR3 sequence (DNA): TGTGCCAGCAGCTTGAGGGGGAGGGGTGGCTACGAGCAGTACTTC. Protein: CASSLRGRGGYEQYF. The V and J genes are TRBV11-3 and TRBJ2-7; TRBD2 is a possible D gene (7 bases). The V end was cut by 3 bases, the J end by 3 bases, with 15 bases between. Germline V CDR1 and CDR2: SGHNT, YENEEA. CDR3 length: 15 amino acids.

Turning to this clone: Germline is not matched at one junction end, which may reflect a read error. The chain recombines TRBV7-7 with TRBJ2-1; 9 bases line up with TRBD1. Germline lookup yields CDR1 SSHAT and CDR2 FNYEAQ (reference sequence). The CDR3 extends over 14 amino acids. The CDR3: CASSLGTGYNEQFF. In nucleotides, the CDR3 is TGTGCTAGCAGCTTAGGGACAGGGTACAATGAGCAGTTCTTC.

The chain links TRBV28 to TRBJ2-5; a weak D match, TRBD1 (5 bases). The CDR3 runs to 14 residues. V lost 4 bases and J 2 bases, leaving 11 bases between the germline ends. CDR1 is MDHEN and CDR2 is SYDVKM in the germline V gene. The CDR3 coding sequence is TGTGCCAGCAGTTGGGGCGTATTACAAGAGACCCAGTACTTC. This encodes CASSWGVLQETQYF.

The CDR3 protein is CASSTSGTPPGELFF. CDR3 coding DNA: TGTGCCAGCAGTACTAGCGGGACCCCGCCCGGGGAGCTGTTTTTT. The chain combines TRBV6-5 with TRBJ2-2; the match to TRBD2 covers 10 bases. V lost 5 bases and J lost 6; bases outside the gene matches: 6. Per germline, CDR1 MNHEY and CDR2 SVGAGI. CDR3 length: 15 amino acids.

Notes on this clone: This sample also contains other DNA sequences that code for the same CDR3. This sequence joins TRBV6-1 and TRBJ1-5; 11 bases map to TRBD1. The CDR3 contains 14 residues. The germline CDR1 and CDR2 sequences are MNHNS and SASEGT. Unmatched junction bases numbered 2, after V lost 6 bases and J lost 4 bases. This CDR3 is CASRGTGGNQPQHF. The CDR3 nucleotides are TGTGCCAGCAGAGGGACAGGGGGAAATCAGCCCCAGCATTTT.

For this clone: The same CDR3 also results from other DNA sequences found in this sample. V is TRBV7-8 and J is TRBJ2-7; TRBD2 matches 12 bases. Germline values: CDR1 SGHVS, CDR2 FQNEAQ. The CDR3 is 15 amino acids. V dropped 5 bases and J dropped 2; count of bases not matched to a gene: 4. CDR3 sequence (DNA): TGTGCCAGCAGCCCACGGACTAGCGGGGCCTACGAGCAGTACTTC. Protein product: CASSPRTSGAYEQYF.

This clone was detected only once. The V and J genes are TRBV9 and TRBJ2-5; D gene ambiguous. CDR3 length equals 13 residues. The V end was cut by 2 bases, the J end by 2 bases, with 7 bases between. CDR1 is SGDLS, CDR2 YYNGEE, per germline. CDR3 residues: CASSVARQETQYF. The CDR3 coding sequence is TGTGCCAGCAGCGTGGCTCGACAAGAGACCCAGTACTTC.

This clone has just one count. The chain combines TRBV19 with TRBJ2-5, with 7 bases aligning to TRBD2. The CDR3 contains 15 residues. The V segment lost 6 bases and the J segment 4 bases; nucleotides outside the gene matches: 11. CDR1 is LNHDA and CDR2 is SQIVND in the germline V gene (reference sequence). In DNA, the CDR3 is TGTGCCAGTAGCCCCTCGGGCGGGGGAGCAGAGACCCAGTACTTC. As protein: CASSPSGGGAETQYF. The variable domain in full, with the rest retrieved from reference TRBV19 and TRBJ2-5, is DGGITQSPKYLFRKEGQNVTLSCEQNLNHDAMYWYRQDPGQGLRLIYYSQIVNDFQKGDIAEGYSVSREKKESFPLTVTSAQKNPTAFYLCASSPSGGGAETQYFGPGTRLLVL.

Turning to this clone: Additional DNA sequences in this sample encode the identical CDR3. This chain connects TRBV4-3 to TRBJ2-7, with 10 bases aligning to TRBD1. Per the germline V gene, CDR1 is LGHNA and CDR2 is YSLEER. This CDR3 spans 14 amino acids. J was trimmed by 2 bases and V by 6 bases; bases with no gene match: 4. CDR3 residues: CASSPGTGAYEQYF. In nucleotides, the CDR3 is TGCGCCAGCAGTCCCGGGACAGGGGCCTACGAGCAGTACTTC.

This clone was recorded only once. The rearrangement joins TRBV6-4 to TRBJ2-3; D gene uncertain. CDR1 is MRHNA and CDR2 is SNTAGT in the germline V gene. V was cut by 6 bases and J by 10 bases, with 17 bases left in between. This CDR3 has 13 residues. CDR3 sequence reads: CASSLTLESPQYF. CDR3 DNA sequence: TGTGCCAGCAGCCTAACGTTAGAGAGCCCGCAGTATTTT.

This sequence joins TRBV19 and TRBJ2-5, with 7 positions matching TRBD2. CDR3 length: 15 amino acids. Looked up from germline, CDR1 is LNHDA and CDR2 is SQIVND (reference sequence). V was clipped by 4 bases and J by 5 bases; unmatched bases: 10. The CDR3 spells CASSSPAGVGETQYF. CDR3 nucleotides: TGTGCCAGTAGTAGTCCCGCGGGAGTGGGGGAGACCCAGTACTTC.

The chain recombines TRBV18 with TRBJ1-2; 9 bases line up with TRBD1. J lost 4 bases, V lost 3 bases, and 3 bases had no gene match. Looked up from germline, CDR1 is KGHSH and CDR2 is LQKENI. CDR3 length: 14 residues. The CDR3 DNA sequence: TGTGCCAGCTCACCCGGACAGGGGTCCTATGGCTACACCTTC. Translated, it gives CASSPGQGSYGYTF.

This sequence joins TRBV5-4 and TRBJ1-2, with D maybe TRBD1 (6 bases). V was shortened by 2 bases and J by 8 bases, with 19 bases between the two germline ends. The germline V gene has CDR1 SGHNT and CDR2 YYREEE (reference sequence). This CDR3 has 15 amino acids. The chain's CDR3 is CASSFTLEGVEGYTF. In DNA form, the CDR3 reads TGTGCCAGCAGCTTTACACTAGAGGGGGTAGAGGGCTACACCTTC.

The J gene is TRBJ1-3, the V gene TRBV6-5; 7 bases line up with TRBD1. The V gene's germline CDR1 is MNHEY and CDR2 SVGAGI. The CDR3 consists of 15 residues. V trimming: 5 bases; J trimming: 1 base; junction bases outside the gene matches: 5. In nucleotides, the CDR3 is TGTGCCAGCAGTCCCTCGACAGGGTCTGGAAACACCATATATTTT. This encodes CASSPSTGSGNTIYF.

The chain employs TRBV6-5 and TRBJ2-7, with 7 bases fitting TRBD1. CDR1 and CDR2 (germline): MNHEY, SVGAGI. V shed 5 bases, J shed 4 bases, and the junction held 5 bases outside the gene matches. This CDR3 has 13 residues. The CDR3 protein is CASSIGTVYEQYF. The CDR3, as DNA: TGTGCCAGCAGTATAGGGACAGTGTACGAGCAGTACTTC.

This chain uses TRBV11-2 with TRBJ1-1; 11 bases line up with TRBD1. The junction had 6 bases not matched to a gene; V was cut back by 5 bases and J by 1 base. Germline V CDR1 and CDR2: SGHAT, FQNNGV. The CDR3 is made up of 16 amino acids. For the CDR3, the DNA is TGTGCCAGCAGCCGGGGACAGGGGGTATGGAACACTGAAGCTTTCTTT. Translating gives CASSRGQGVWNTEAFF.

The chain uses TRBV7-2 and TRBJ2-1; D unclear. This CDR3 is 13 amino acids long. V shed 1 base and J shed 7 bases, with 8 bases lying between them. Germline V gene lookup returns CDR1 SGHTA and CDR2 FQGNSA. CDR3 nucleotide sequence: TGTGCCAGCAGCTTAGATCGGTGGAATGAGCAGTTCTTC. Amino acids: CASSLDRWNEQFF. Variable domain in full (rest from reference TRBV7-2 and TRBJ2-1): GAGVSQSPSNKVTEKGKDVELRCDPISGHTALYWYRQSLGQGLEFLIYFQGNSAPDKSGLPSDRFSAERTGGSVSTLTIQRTQQEDSAVYLCASSLDRWNEQFFGPGTRLTVL.

This clone showed up just once. The rearrangement links TRBV7-9 to TRBJ2-7; D may be TRBD2 (6 bases). V lost 2 bases, J lost 3 bases, and 17 bases lay in between. Per the germline V gene, CDR1 is SEHNR and CDR2 is FQNEAQ (reference sequence). CDR3 length: 16 residues. The CDR3 DNA sequence: TGTGCCAGCAGCTTACCCTCAGCGGGTGCAAGCTACGAGCAGTACTTC. Its protein product is CASSLPSAGASYEQYF.

This clone was observed a single time. The chain employs TRBV28 and TRBJ2-7; tentative D call: TRBD1 (6 bases). The CDR3 totals 14 residues. Germline V gene sequence: CDR1 MDHEN, CDR2 SYDVKM. V was shortened by 5 bases and J by 2 bases, with 13 bases between the two germline ends. CDR3 in DNA: TGTGCCAGCAGTCTCCGGGACATACCCTACGAGCAGTACTTC. Translation gives CASSLRDIPYEQYF.

The table lists this clone with a count of one. The chain joins TRBV19 to TRBJ1-4, with 10 nucleotides matching TRBD1. The germline V gene has CDR1 LNHDA and CDR2 SQIVND (reference sequence). With 4 bases clipped from V and 8 bases from J, the junction kept 1 base outside the gene matches. CDR3 length: 13 amino acids. The CDR3 here is CASSRGQGEKLFF. CDR3 nucleotides: TGTGCCAGTAGTAGGGGACAGGGGGAAAAACTGTTTTTT.